The entry that follows covers one T cell receptor beta chain sequence. V dropped 5 bases and J dropped 0 bases, with 10 bases sitting between them. Germline assignment: CDR1 LGHNA and CDR2 YNFKEQ. The CDR3 consists of 15 residues. The sample originates from a study of cytomegalovirus exposure and HLA in healthy donors. The study ran its PCR with 60 Vbeta and 13 Jbeta primers. The repertoire was sequenced with immunoSEQ multiplex PCR; TCRdb's copy has only in-frame clones and lacks some. The table shows 90,000 to 150,000 clones, with roughly three fifths occurring only once. Sequencing was performed on PBMCs. V gene TRBV4-2 combines with J gene TRBJ1-4, with D hard to call. The sequence was obtained from a man aged 35 to 55 in good health and CMV-seropositive. The CDR3 region has the DNA TGTGCCAGCAGCGTACGCCCAGCAACTAATGAAAAACTGTTTTTT. It codes for CASSVRPATNEKLFF.